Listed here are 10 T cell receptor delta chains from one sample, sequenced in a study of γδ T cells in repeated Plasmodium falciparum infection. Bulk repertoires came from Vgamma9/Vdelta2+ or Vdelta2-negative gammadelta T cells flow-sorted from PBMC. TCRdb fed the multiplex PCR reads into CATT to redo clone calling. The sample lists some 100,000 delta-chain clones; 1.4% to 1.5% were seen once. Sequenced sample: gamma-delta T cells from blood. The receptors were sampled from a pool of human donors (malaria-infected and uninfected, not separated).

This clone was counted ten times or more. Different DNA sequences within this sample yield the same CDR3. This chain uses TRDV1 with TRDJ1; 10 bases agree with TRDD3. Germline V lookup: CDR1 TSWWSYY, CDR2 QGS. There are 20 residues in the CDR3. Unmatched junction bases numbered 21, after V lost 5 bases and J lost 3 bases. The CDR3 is CALGPTSRWWGIPGADKLIF. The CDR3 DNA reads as TGTGCTCTTGGGCCAACCAGTCGTTGGTGGGGGATACCGGGCGCCGATAAACTCATCTTT.

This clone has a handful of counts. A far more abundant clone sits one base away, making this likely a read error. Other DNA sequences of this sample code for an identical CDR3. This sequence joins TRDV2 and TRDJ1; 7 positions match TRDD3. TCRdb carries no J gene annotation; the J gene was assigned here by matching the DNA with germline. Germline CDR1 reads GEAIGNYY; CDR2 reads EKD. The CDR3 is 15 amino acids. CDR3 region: CACDRVMGDTDKLIF. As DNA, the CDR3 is TGTGCCTGTGACCGCGTGATGGGGGACACTGATAAACTCATCTTT.

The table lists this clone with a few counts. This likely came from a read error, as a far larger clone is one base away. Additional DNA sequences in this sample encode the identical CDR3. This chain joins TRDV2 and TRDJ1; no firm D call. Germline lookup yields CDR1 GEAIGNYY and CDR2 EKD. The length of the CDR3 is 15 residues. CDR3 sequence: CACDTGSVPTDKLIF. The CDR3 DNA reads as TGCGCCTGTGACACCGGTTCTGTGCCCACCGATAAACTCATCTTT.

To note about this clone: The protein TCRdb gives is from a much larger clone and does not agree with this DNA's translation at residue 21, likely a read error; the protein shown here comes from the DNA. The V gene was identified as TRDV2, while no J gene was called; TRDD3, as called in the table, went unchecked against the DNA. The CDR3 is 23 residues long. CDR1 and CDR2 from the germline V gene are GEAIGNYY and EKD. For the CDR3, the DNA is TGTGCCTGTGACACCGGACGCGTTCCCGTACTGGGGACCCACTCCTGGGACACCCGACAGGTGTTTTTC. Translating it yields CACDTGRVPVLGTHSWDTRQVFF.

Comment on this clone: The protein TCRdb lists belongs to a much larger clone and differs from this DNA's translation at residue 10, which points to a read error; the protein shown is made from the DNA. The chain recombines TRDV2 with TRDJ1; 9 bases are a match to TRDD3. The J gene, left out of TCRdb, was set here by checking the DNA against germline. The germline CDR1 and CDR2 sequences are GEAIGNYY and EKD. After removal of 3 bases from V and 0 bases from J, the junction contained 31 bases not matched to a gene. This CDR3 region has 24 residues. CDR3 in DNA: TGTGCCTGTGACCCCCTCGGTTTTGATGATACTGGGGGACTCGAAATAAGGTACACCGATAAACTCATCTTT. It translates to CACDPLGFDDTGGLEIRYTDKLIF.

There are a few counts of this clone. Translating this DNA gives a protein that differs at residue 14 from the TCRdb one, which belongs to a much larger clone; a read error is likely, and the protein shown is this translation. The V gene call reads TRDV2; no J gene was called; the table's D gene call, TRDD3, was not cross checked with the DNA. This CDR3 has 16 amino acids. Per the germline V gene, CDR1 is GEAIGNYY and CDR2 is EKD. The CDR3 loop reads CACDPLGVLGSDKFIF. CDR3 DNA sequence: TGTGCCTGTGACCCCCTGGGTGTACTGGGGTCCGATAAATTCATCTTT.

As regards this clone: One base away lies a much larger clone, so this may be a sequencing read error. The CDR3 DNA reads TGTGCTCTTGGGGGCCCTTCCTATGGAGGTACAAGAAAACTCATCTTT. It codes for CALGGPSYGGTRKLIF. The V gene is TRDV1, the J gene TRDJ1, with 8 bases that match TRDD2. The J gene is not listed in TCRdb, so it was assigned here from a DNA match to germline. CDR3 size: 16 residues. Losses at the gene ends were 4 bases for V and 8 bases for J; bases not matched to a gene: 15. Germline V gene sequence: CDR1 TSWWSYY, CDR2 QGS.

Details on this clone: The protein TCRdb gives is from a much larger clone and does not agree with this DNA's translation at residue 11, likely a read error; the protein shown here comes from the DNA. The CDR3: CALGDCTGGYDKLIF. The CDR3 nucleotides are TGTGCTCTTGGGGACTGCACTGGGGGATACGATAAACTCATCTTT. The rearrangement uses TRDV1 and TRDJ1, with 11 bases identical to TRDD3. Germline-derived CDR1 and CDR2 are TSWWSYY and QGS. The junction had 4 bases not matched to a gene; V was cut back by 3 bases and J by 4 bases. This CDR3 spans 15 amino acids.

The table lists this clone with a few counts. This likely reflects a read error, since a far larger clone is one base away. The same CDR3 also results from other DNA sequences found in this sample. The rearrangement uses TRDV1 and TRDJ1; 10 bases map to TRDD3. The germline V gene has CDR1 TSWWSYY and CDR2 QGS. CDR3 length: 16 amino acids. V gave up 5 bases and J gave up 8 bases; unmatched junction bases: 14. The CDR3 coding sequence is TGTGCTCTTGGGATCCGAACTGGGGGATTGTCCGCCAAACTCATCTTT. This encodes CALGIRTGGLSAKLIF.

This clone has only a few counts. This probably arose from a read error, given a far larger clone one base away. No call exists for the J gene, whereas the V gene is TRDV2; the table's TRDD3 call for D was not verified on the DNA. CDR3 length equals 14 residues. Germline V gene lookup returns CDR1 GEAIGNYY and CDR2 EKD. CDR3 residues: CACDSIGGSDKLIF. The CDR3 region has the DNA TGTGCCTGTGACAGTATTGGGGGGAGCGATAAGCTCATCTTT.